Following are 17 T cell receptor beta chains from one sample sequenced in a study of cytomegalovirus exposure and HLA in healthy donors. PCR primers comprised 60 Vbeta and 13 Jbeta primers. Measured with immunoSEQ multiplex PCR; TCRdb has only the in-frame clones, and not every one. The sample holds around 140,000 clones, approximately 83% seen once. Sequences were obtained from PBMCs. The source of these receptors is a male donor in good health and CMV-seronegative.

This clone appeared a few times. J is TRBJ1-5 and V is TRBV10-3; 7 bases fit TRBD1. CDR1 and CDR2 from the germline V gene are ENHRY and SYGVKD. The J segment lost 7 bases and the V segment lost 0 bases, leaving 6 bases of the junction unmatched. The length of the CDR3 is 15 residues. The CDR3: CAISESEGARQPQHF. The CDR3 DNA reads TGTGCCATCAGTGAGTCGGAGGGGGCTCGGCAGCCCCAGCATTTT.

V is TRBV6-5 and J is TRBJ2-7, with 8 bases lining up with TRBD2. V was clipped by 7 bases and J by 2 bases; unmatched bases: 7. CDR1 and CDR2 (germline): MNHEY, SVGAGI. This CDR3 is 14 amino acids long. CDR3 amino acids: CASIESGGTYEQYF. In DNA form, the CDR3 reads TGTGCCAGCATCGAAAGCGGGGGTACCTACGAGCAGTACTTC.

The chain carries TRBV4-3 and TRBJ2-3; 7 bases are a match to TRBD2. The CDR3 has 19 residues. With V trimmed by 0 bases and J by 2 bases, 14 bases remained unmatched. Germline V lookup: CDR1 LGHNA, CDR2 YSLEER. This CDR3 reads CASSQDPTSAFRDTDTQYF. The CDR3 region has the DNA TGCGCCAGCAGCCAAGACCCCACTAGCGCCTTTAGGGACACAGATACGCAGTATTTT.

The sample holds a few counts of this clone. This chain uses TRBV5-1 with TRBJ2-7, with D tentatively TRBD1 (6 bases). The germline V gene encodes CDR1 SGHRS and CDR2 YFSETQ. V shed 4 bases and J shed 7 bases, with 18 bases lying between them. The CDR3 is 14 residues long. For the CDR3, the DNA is TGCGCCAGCAGCCCTTCAGGGGTGCTCGAAGAGCAGTACTTC. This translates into CASSPSGVLEEQYF.

The CDR3 sequence: CASSLAGDEQFF. The CDR3 nucleotides are TGTGCCAGTAGTCTAGCGGGAGATGAGCAGTTCTTC. This chain joins TRBV19 and TRBJ2-1; the match to TRBD2 covers 10 bases. The CDR3 totals 12 residues. The V gene's germline CDR1 is LNHDA and CDR2 SQIVND (reference sequence). V was pared by 5 bases and J by 8 bases, with 0 bases of the junction left unmatched.

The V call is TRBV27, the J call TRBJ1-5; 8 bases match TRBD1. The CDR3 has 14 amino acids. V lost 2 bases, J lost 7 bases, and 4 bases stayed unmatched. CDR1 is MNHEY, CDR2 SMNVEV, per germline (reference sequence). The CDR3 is CASSLQGAGQPQHF. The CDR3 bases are TGTGCCAGCAGTTTACAGGGGGCAGGACAGCCCCAGCATTTT.

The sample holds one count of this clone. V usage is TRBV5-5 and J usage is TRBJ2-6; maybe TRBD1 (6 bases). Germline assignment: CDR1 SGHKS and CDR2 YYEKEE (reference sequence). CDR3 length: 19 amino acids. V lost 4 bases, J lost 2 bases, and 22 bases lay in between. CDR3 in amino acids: CASSIQGVGSTAGANVLTF. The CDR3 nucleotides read TGTGCCAGCAGCATACAGGGAGTGGGGTCTACTGCTGGGGCCAACGTCCTGACTTTC.

The CDR3 sequence is CASSLVSSYEQYF. The CDR3 nucleotides read TGTGCCAGCAGCTTAGTTAGCTCCTACGAGCAGTACTTC. This chain joins TRBV7-9 and TRBJ2-7; no definite D call. Germline assignment: CDR1 SEHNR and CDR2 FQNEAQ (reference sequence). Trimming left V 1 base short and J 0 bases short, with 4 bases between. The CDR3 has 13 amino acids.

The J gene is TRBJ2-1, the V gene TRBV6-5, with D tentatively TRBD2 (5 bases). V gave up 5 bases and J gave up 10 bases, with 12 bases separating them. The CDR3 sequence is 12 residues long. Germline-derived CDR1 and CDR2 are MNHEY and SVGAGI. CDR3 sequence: CASSPEGGEQFF. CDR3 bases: TGTGCCAGCAGTCCTGAGGGCGGGGAGCAGTTCTTC.

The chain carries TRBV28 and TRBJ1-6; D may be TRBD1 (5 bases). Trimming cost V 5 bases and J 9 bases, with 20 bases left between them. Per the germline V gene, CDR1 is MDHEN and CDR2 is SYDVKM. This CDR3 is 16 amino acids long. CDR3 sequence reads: CASSPFLQVPASPLHF. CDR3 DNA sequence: TGTGCCAGCAGTCCGTTCCTACAGGTTCCTGCTTCACCCCTCCACTTT. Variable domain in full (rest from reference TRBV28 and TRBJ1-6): DVKVTQSSRYLVKRTGEKVFLECVQDMDHENMFWYRQDPGLGLRLIYFSYDVKMKEKGDIPEGYSVSREKKERFSLILESASTNQTSMYLCASSPFLQVPASPLHFGNGTRLTVT.

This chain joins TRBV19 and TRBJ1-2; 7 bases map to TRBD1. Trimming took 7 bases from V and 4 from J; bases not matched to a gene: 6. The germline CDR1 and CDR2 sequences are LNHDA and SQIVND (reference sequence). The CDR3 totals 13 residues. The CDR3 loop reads CASTTQGTYGYTF. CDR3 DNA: TGTGCCAGTACCACACAGGGGACCTATGGCTACACCTTC.

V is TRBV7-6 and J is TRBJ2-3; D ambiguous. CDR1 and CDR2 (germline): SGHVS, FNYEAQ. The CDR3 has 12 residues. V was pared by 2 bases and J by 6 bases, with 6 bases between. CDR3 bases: TGTGCCAGCAGCTTACTCCCTGATACGCAGTATTTT. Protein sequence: CASSLLPDTQYF. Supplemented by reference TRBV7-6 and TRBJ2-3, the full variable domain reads GAGVSQSPRYKVTKRGQDVALRCDPISGHVSLYWYRQALGQGPEFLTYFNYEAQQDKSGLPNDRFSAERPEGSISTLTIQRTEQRDSAMYRCASSLLPDTQYFGPGTRLTVL.

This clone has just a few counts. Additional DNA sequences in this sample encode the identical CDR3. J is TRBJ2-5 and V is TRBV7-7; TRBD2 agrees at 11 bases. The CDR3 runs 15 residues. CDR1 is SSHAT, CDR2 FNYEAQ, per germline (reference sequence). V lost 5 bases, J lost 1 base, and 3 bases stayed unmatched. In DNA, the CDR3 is TGTGCCAGCAGCCCGGGACTAGCGGCCCAAGAGACCCAGTACTTC. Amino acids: CASSPGLAAQETQYF.

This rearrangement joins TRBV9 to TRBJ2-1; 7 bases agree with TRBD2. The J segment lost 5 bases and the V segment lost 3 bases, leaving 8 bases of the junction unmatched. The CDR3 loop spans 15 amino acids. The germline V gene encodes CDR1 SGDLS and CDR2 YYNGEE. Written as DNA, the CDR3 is TGTGCCAGCAGCGGACCCCAGCGGGGTAACAATGAGCAGTTCTTC. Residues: CASSGPQRGNNEQFF.

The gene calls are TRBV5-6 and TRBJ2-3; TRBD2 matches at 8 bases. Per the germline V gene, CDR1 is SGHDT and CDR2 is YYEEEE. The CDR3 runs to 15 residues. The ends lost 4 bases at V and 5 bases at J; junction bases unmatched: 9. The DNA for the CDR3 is TGTGCCAGCAGCCCCGCGGGAGGTTGGATAGATACGCAGTATTTT. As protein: CASSPAGGWIDTQYF.

The CDR3 DNA follows: TGTGCCAGCAGCAACTCGGGAGCTGGGGCCAACGTCCTGACTTTC. Its protein product is CASSNSGAGANVLTF. The chain carries TRBV21-1 and TRBJ2-6; TRBD2 reflects the table's D call only, with no check against the DNA. TRBV21-1 is annotated as a pseudogene. This CDR3 region has 15 residues.

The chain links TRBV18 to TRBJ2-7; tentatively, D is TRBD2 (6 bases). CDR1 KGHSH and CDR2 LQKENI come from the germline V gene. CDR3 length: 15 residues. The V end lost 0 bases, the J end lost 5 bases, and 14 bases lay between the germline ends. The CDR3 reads CASSPPTEGSHEQYF. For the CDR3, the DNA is TGTGCCAGCTCACCACCGACGGAGGGAAGCCACGAGCAGTACTTC.